This TCR beta chain was captured by sequencing in a study of CD8 T cells in Susac syndrome. Details on this clonotype: Its cognate antigen is unknown.

CD8+ and CD4+ T cells from blood underwent TCR beta sequencing, which was carried out in a high-throughput format. Study results and caveats: The study conceded that its TCR sequencing and HLA analysis involved relatively few individuals. Total CD8+ repertoires held some 15 Susac-specific public clones, while CD8+ TEMRA repertoires held several.

Random hexamers were used to reverse transcribe the RNA input (about 0.5 to 1 ug). TCRdb itself ran the immunoSEQ multiplex PCR reads through MiXCR, one entry per CDR3 protein. Of 150,000 to 200,000 distinct CDR3 sequences in the sample, more than 85% were seen once. CDR3 length: 14 residues. The ends were cut back, 4 bases at V and 5 bases at J, with 17 bases in the middle. Germline assignment: CDR1 GTSNPN and CDR2 SVGIG (reference sequence). This TCR derives from a human donor with Susac syndrome. Sequenced sample: CD8+ T cells from PBMCs. This chain joins TRBV30 and TRBJ1-1; possible D gene TRBD1, 6 bases. CDR3 amino acids: CAWTEGGPGTEAFF. CDR3 nucleotide sequence: TGTGCCTGGACTGAGGGGGGGCCCGGTACTGAAGCTTTCTTT.